The source of this TCR beta chain is a study of identifying expanded T cells in peripheral blood. Germline V CDR1 and CDR2: SGHTA, FQGTGA. This CDR3 contains 15 residues. As regards this clone: Germline is not matched at one junction end, which may reflect a read error.

TCRdb keeps only in-frame clones here, not all; method: immunoSEQ multiplex PCR. The sample holds 60,000 to 80,000 clones; almost 90% are singletons and the top ten take 3% to 3.5%. J is TRBJ2-3 and V is TRBV7-3; possibly TRBD2 for D (7 bases). Sample: blood. The receptor's source is a person between 18 and 70 years old in good health. This CDR3 is CAGSPRGGSGDTQYF. The CDR3 region has the DNA TGTGCCGGCAGCCCCAGGGGCGGGAGTGGAGATACGCAGTATTTT.